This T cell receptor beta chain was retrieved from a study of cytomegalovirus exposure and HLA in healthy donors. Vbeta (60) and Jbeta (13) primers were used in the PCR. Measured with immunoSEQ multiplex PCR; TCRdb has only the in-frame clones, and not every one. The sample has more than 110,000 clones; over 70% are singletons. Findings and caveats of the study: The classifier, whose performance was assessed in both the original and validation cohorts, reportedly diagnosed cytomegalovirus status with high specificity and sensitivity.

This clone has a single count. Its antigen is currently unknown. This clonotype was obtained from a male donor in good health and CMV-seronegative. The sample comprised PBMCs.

CDR3 residues: CASSIGRDSYEQYF. The CDR3 bases are TGTGCCAGTAGTATCGGGCGGGATTCCTACGAGCAGTACTTC. J is TRBJ2-7 and V is TRBV19; D possibly corresponds to TRBD2 (6 bases). Per the germline V gene, CDR1 is LNHDA and CDR2 is SQIVND (reference sequence). V was trimmed by 3 bases and J by 1 base, leaving 10 bases between them. There are 14 residues in the CDR3.